This is a list of T cell receptor beta chains from one sample in a study of shared clonotypes between healthy human individuals. Sequenced by immunoSEQ multiplex PCR; TCRdb stores in-frame clones only, minus some. The profile shows over a million clones, around four fifths of them singletons. Sequenced: memory CD4+ T cells sorted from blood. The receptors were gathered from a man aged 18 to 30 in good health. The CDR3 runs from the conserved cysteine through the conserved F or W. Each record gives: clone size, J gene, V gene, D gene, CDR3 DNA, CDR3 protein. D genes are given only for firm matches. The size field is filled for only some rows; it gives once, few, many or a size class.

>.|TRBJ2-2|TRBV23-1|TRBD1
TGCGCCAGCAGCCTGGACAGGGCCACCGGGGAGCTGTTTTTT
CASSLDRATGELFF
>.|TRBJ2-4|TRBV4-1|.
TGCGCCAGCAGCCAAGAGAGGACAGTCGCCAAAAACATTCAGTACTTC
CASSQERTVAKNIQYF
>.|TRBJ1-3|TRBV30|.
TGTGCCTGGGCGGACAATACTGGAAACACCATATATTTT
CAWADNTGNTIYF
>.|TRBJ2-1|TRBV10-3|TRBD2
TGTGCCATCAGTGACGTCATAGCGGGAGTTAATGAGCAGTTCTTC
CAISDVIAGVNEQFF
>.|TRBJ2-2|TRBV12-5|TRBD1
TGTGCTAGTGGTCCCGGGACAGGGACCACCGGGGAGCTGTTTTTT
CASGPGTGTTGELFF
>.|TRBJ2-7|TRBV7-9|TRBD1
TGTGCCAGCAGCTTAGAACAGGGGAGCTCCTACGAGCAGTACTTC
CASSLEQGSSYEQYF
>.|TRBJ1-1|TRBV7-6|TRBD1
TGTGCCAGCAGCCGGACAGGGAACACTGAAGCTTTCTTT
CASSRTGNTEAFF
>.|TRBJ2-2|TRBV7-9|TRBD2
TGTGCCAGCAAACTAGCGGGGGCCCTTGGGACCGGGGAGCTGTTTTTT
CASKLAGALGTGELFF
>.|TRBJ2-7|TRBV5-1|TRBD1
TGCGCCAGCAGCCCTAGGTTCTCGGGACAGGGGACCTACGAGCAGTACTTC
CASSPRFSGQGTYEQYF
>.|TRBJ2-4|TRBV11-2|.
TGTGCCAGCAGCTTAGTTCCCCCGGGACGGCTAGCCAAAAACATTCAGTACTTC
CASSLVPPGRLAKNIQYF
>.|TRBJ1-6|TRBV28|.
TGTGCCAGCAGTTTTGGTGCGACAGTGAGTACTTCACCCCTCCACTTT
CASSFGATVSTSPLHF
>.|TRBJ1-4|TRBV6-1|.
TGTGCCAGCAGCCACCGAGGAACTAATGAAAAACTGTTTTTT
CASSHRGTNEKLFF
>.|TRBJ2-1|TRBV9|.
TGTGCCAGCAGGAGACTGGCCTACAATGAGCAGTTCTTC
CASRRLAYNEQFF
>.|TRBJ2-5|TRBV6-6|.
TGTGCCAGCAAAATCGCCGGACTCGTGGAGACCCAGTACTTC
CASKIAGLVETQYF
>.|TRBJ1-2|TRBV6-5|.
TGTGCCGCCCGACAGTATGGCTACACCTTC
CAARQYGYTF
>.|TRBJ2-3|TRBV30|.
TGTGCCTGGAGTGTAGTCGGAGTGGATACGCAGTATTTT
CAWSVVGVDTQYF
>.|TRBJ2-5|TRBV6-6|TRBD1
TGTGCCAGCAGACCTAACCCGGGACAGTCCCAAGAGACCCAGTACTTC
CASRPNPGQSQETQYF
>.|TRBJ2-7|TRBV7-6|.
TGTGCCAGCAGCTTAGCGGGAGGAGTGGACGAGCAGTACTTC
CASSLAGGVDEQYF
>.|TRBJ1-3|TRBV30|.
TGTGCCTGGAGTGTACCCGATAGGGTCCTCTCTGGAAACACCATATATTTT
CAWSVPDRVLSGNTIYF
>.|TRBJ2-7|TRBV5-1|TRBD1
TGCGCCAGCAGCCCCGGACAGGGCGGCGAGCAGTACTTC
CASSPGQGGEQYF
>.|TRBJ2-1|TRBV14|.
TGTGCCAGCAGCCAAGATTGGAGGGATCGGTTTTACAATGAGCAGTTCTTC
CASSQDWRDRFYNEQFF
>few|TRBJ1-6|TRBV6-5|TRBD1
TGTGCCGCAGGGGGCAGGGAGAATTCACCCCTCCACTTT
CAAGGRENSPLHF
>.|TRBJ2-5|TRBV9|.
TGTGCCAGCAGCGTTGGGGAACTTGTGGGGACCCAGTACTTC
CASSVGELVGTQYF
>.|TRBJ2-7|TRBV5-1|TRBD1
TGCGCCAGCAGCTTCGGGACAGGACTCTACGAGCAGTACTTC
CASSFGTGLYEQYF
>many|TRBJ1-3|TRBV7-2|.
TGTGCCAGCAGCTTAGCAGGGGGCTCTGGAAACACCATATATTTT
CASSLAGGSGNTIYF
>.|TRBJ1-2|TRBV11-2|.
TGTGCCAGCAGGACGGCAGGGAACTATGGCTACACCTTC
CASRTAGNYGYTF
>.|TRBJ2-3|TRBV7-7|TRBD1
TGTGCTAGCAGCCCGGACAGGAGGTCAACAGATACGCAGTATTTT
CASSPDRRSTDTQYF
>.|TRBJ2-5|TRBV27|.
TGTGCCAGCAGACCTCGGGTTTTAAGCCCCCAATTTCAAGAGACCCAGTACTTC
CASRPRVLSPQFQETQYF
>.|TRBJ2-3|TRBV5-5|TRBD1
TGTGCCAGCAGACGACAGGGTGGGACAGATACGCAGTATTTT
CASRRQGGTDTQYF
>.|TRBJ2-7|TRBV7-9|TRBD1
TGTGCCAGCAGCGCCGGGACAGGGGCCTACGAGCAGTACTTC
CASSAGTGAYEQYF
>few|TRBJ1-6|TRBV19|TRBD1
TGTGCCAGTAGTACCGCGCAGGGGGCTAATTCACCCCTCCACTTT
CASSTAQGANSPLHF
>.|TRBJ1-1|TRBV7-9|TRBD1
TGTGCCAGCAGCTCCACAGGGGGCGCTGAAGCTTTCTTT
CASSSTGGAEAFF
>.|TRBJ2-7|TRBV6-1|.
TGTGCCAGCAGCCTGGCGCAGGCCCACTACGAGCAGTACTTC
CASSLAQAHYEQYF
>.|TRBJ2-2|TRBV6-6|TRBD1
TGTGCCAGCAACAAAGGACAGGGGGCCGGGGAGCTGTTTTTT
CASNKGQGAGELFF
>.|TRBJ2-7|TRBV11-1|TRBD1
TGTGCCAGCAGCCCATTGGACAGGACCTCTTACGAGCAGTACTTC
CASSPLDRTSYEQYF
>.|TRBJ1-2|TRBV5-8|.
TGTGCCAGCAGCCGGACGGGCTGGGGAGCTAACTATGGCTACACCTTC
CASSRTGWGANYGYTF
>once|TRBJ1-3|TRBV30|.
TGTGCCTGGAGTGTGGGGAGAAACTCTGGAAACACCATATATTTT
CAWSVGRNSGNTIYF
>few|TRBJ2-7|TRBV5-8|.
TGTGCCAGCAGCCTGGAGATCGGGACCAGGCCCTACGAGCAGTACTTC
CASSLEIGTRPYEQYF
>.|TRBJ2-2|TRBV4-3|TRBD2
TGCGCCAGCAGCAAAGAGGGACTAGCCATCGGGGAGCTGTTTTTT
CASSKEGLAIGELFF
>few|TRBJ2-7|TRBV6-1|.
TGTGCCAGCAGTGAACAGGTAAACTACGAGCAGTACTTC
CASSEQVNYEQYF
>.|TRBJ2-3|TRBV6-5|TRBD2
TGTGCCAGCACCGAACTAGCGGGACCATATCATACGCAGTATTTT
CASTELAGPYHTQYF
>once|TRBJ1-2|TRBV5-4|.
TGTGCCAGCAGCCTCAAGACGATCTATGGCTACACCTTC
CASSLKTIYGYTF
>.|TRBJ2-3|TRBV18|.
TGTGCCACCCGACTTCTAGGAAGCACAGATACGCAGTATTTT
CATRLLGSTDTQYF
>.|TRBJ2-7|TRBV11-3|TRBD1
TGTGCCAGCAGCATAGGGTCAGGGGGCTACGAGCAGTACTTC
CASSIGSGGYEQYF
>.|TRBJ1-2|TRBV28|.
TGTGCCAGCAGTTCCCCGACCCCAGCTAACTATGGCTACACCTTC
CASSSPTPANYGYTF
>.|TRBJ2-7|TRBV6-1|TRBD1
TGTGCCAGCAGGAGACAGGGTAATGGCGAGCAGTACTTC
CASRRQGNGEQYF
>few|TRBJ1-2|TRBV30|.
TGTGCCTGGAAAAAGGCTGGCTACACCTTC
CAWKKAGYTF
>.|TRBJ1-2|TRBV4-1|.
TGCGCCAGCAGCCAAGGAGGGGGGGACGGCTACACCTTC
CASSQGGGDGYTF
>.|TRBJ2-5|TRBV28|TRBD1
TGTGCCAGCCGGCCGCGAGGGGGCGGAAAGACCCAGTACTTC
CASRPRGGGKTQYF
>many|TRBJ2-1|TRBV2|TRBD2
TGTGCCAGCAGTGAGACTAGCGGGGGAACCAATGAGCAGTTCTTC
CASSETSGGTNEQFF
>.|TRBJ2-1|TRBV7-9|TRBD2
TGTGCCAGCAGCCGACTAGCGGGGGGGAACTCGGAGCAGTTCTTC
CASSRLAGGNSEQFF
>.|TRBJ2-7|TRBV29-1|TRBD2
TGCAGCGTTGATGGACTAGCGGTGGGCGAGCAGTACTTC
CSVDGLAVGEQYF
>.|TRBJ2-1|TRBV30|.
TGTGCCTGGAGTGCGTCGGGACGGCCCTACAATGAGCAGTTCTTC
CAWSASGRPYNEQFF
>.|TRBJ1-1|TRBV19|TRBD1
TGTGCCAGTAGGCCAGGGGGCTTGAGGATTGCTTTCTTT
CASRPGGLRIAFF
>.|TRBJ1-5|TRBV27|.
TGTGCCAGCAGTTCAACTCAGCCCCCCTATAGCAATCAGCCCCAGCATTTT
CASSSTQPPYSNQPQHF
>.|TRBJ1-4|TRBV18|.
TGTGCCAGCTCACGGGGGGCGGCTAATGAAAAACTGTTTTTT
CASSRGAANEKLFF
>.|TRBJ2-1|TRBV20-1|.
TGCAGTGGGCGGTACAATGAGCAGTTCTTC
CSGRYNEQFF